This T cell receptor (beta chain) came from a study of T cell responses to AZD1222 COVID-19 vaccine (dated by TCRdb to the early 2020s). About the full investigation: TCR sequencing was performed for over 230 trial participants, of whom roughly 200 were given two doses of AZD1222 and approximately 26 were given two doses of MenACWY control vaccine. Enrollment into the trials was organized by age into subgroups of 18-55, 56-69 and 70-plus years, and those subgroups contained roughly 150, 30 and 60 TCR-sequenced participants, respectively.

Broad study findings and their caveats: Epitopes outside the regions mutated in the B.1.351 and B.1.1.7 variants were reportedly recognized by nearly half of the unique spike-specific TCRs. Because no samples from the day 14 peak response were available, repertoires could be characterized only after the peak T cell response. A significant rise in spike-specific TCR breadth and depth was observed after two AZD1222 doses relative to day 0 and relative to MenACWY recipients. In the small 56-69-year group, the increase in depth fell short of significance, most likely because of low power. Conclusions about previously exposed vaccinees were limited because only six AZD1222 recipients were SARS-CoV-2 seropositive at baseline. The vaccine-associated CD4 TCRs covered the entire spike protein, and the dominant responses fell in regions 160-218 and 743-854. Most participants were white British and females outnumbered males, and the authors suggested that clonal diversity may have been underestimated.

With respect to this clone: Its antigen remains unidentified. No much larger clonotype is one base removed from it; base qualities were not supplied.

The junction shows trimming of 4 bases on V and 7 bases on J, plus 16 bases between the germline ends. The CDR3 numbers 14 residues from cysteine through phenylalanine. The only DNA kept is the CDR3, 42 bases in frame from the first base. The germline V gene encodes CDR1 SGHDN and CDR2 FVKESK. This specimen's time point label, per the study, means: about 28 days (+/-7) after the second vaccine dose. Because spike-specific TCR depth and breadth did not differ between the two schedules, AZD1222 recipients who got a second dose at roughly 4 weeks were pooled with those who got a second dose at roughly 12 weeks. Vaccinee samples came from UK trials COV001 and COV002, including a single-blind randomized controlled phase 2/3 trial of AZD1222 (ChAdOx1 nCoV-19) in healthy adults. For TCRbeta chain sequencing, PBMC samples from trial participants were taken at day 0 and at day 28 after the second dose. The CDR3 regions of human TCRbeta chains were analyzed by immunosequencing. Processing in the source paper ran as follows. Repertoire TCRs were checked for matches against a reference library of SARS-CoV-2-specific TCRs that had been generated using the MIRA antigen-specificity platform. Breadth meant the fraction of unique TCRs that were SARS-CoV-2-associated, whereas depth meant the fraction of total T cells that were SARS-CoV-2-associated. Using the MIRA data, each spike-specific TCR was assigned both to the spike region to which the TCR was reactive and to a CD4 or CD8 class. Log10-transformed breadth and depth values were compared by one-way ANOVA with Sidak's multiple comparisons tests. Sourced from immuneACCESS, this table was stored by TCRdb with only in-frame sequences that have V and J called. A share of the clones is absent; for the studies checked, an unresolved V gene accounts for under half, and the remainder has no known explanation. The V and J calls and the clone size are those of that table, but D and trimming were determined from the DNA. This sample gives some 280,000 clones in total; around 93% of them show up just once. Of the sample, roughly 0.5% falls within the top ten clones.

This receptor was obtained from an adult who received the AZD1222 COVID-19 vaccine. The rearranged chain carries TRBV14 and TRBJ2-5, with a weak D call of TRBD2 (7 bases match). The source material was peripheral blood, sampled 28 days after the second AZD1222 dose. The DNA is TGTGCCAGCAGCCCCCTGGGGGGGGCTGGGACCCAGTACTTC. It specifies CASSPLGGAGTQYF.